This T cell receptor (beta chain) was sequenced in a study of T cell clonotyping in hematopoietic cell transplantation. The V segment lost 4 bases and the J segment 4 bases; nucleotides outside the gene matches: 7. Germline V CDR1 and CDR2: SGHDT, YYEEEE. The CDR3 runs 14 residues. The data were produced by immunoSEQ multiplex PCR, yet TCRdb's version contains in-frame clones alone and is incomplete. This sample has almost 5,500 clones, with 75% to 85% found just once. As concerns this clone: Its antigen is unidentified.

Recipients were bled about 28 days pretransplant and at posttransplant days 30, 100, 180. Study findings and constraints: Without cell sorting, CD4 versus CD8 contributions remain unresolved. Few recipient clonotypes overlapped donors; over 95% were de novo at given depth.

The sequences come from peripheral blood mononuclear cells, collected 30 days after allogeneic stem cell transplant. This clonotype was sampled from a male patient aged 60 to 75 who had an allogeneic stem cell transplant from an unrelated donor, so the T cells may come from the graft donor. Some clones in this sample may be carry-over from other donors' samples. The chain is built from TRBV5-6 and TRBJ1-2; 7 positions match TRBD1. CDR3 protein: CASSPQGVVYGYTF. The CDR3 DNA follows: TGTGCCAGCAGCCCTCAGGGGGTGGTCTATGGCTACACCTTC.